Each of the 18 T cell receptor beta chains below was sequenced from the same sample in a study of OX40 agonist ivuxolimab in advanced cancers. Measured with immunoSEQ multiplex PCR; TCRdb has only the in-frame clones, and not every one. The table has approximately 53,000 clones, about 93% seen once. Source: CD4+ or CD8+ T cells sorted from blood, taken in a trial of the OX40 agonist ivuxolimab. Receptors were obtained from an adult with an advanced solid tumor such as melanoma, head and neck, liver or kidney cancer.

The chain uses TRBV27 and TRBJ2-7, with 8 bases fitting TRBD2. Germline trimming cut 8 bases from V and 2 bases from J; bases unmatched to any gene: 17. The CDR3 is 17 residues long. The germline V gene encodes CDR1 MNHEY and CDR2 SMNVEV (reference sequence). DNA of the CDR3: TGTGCCAGCCGGAACCAAGGGCTAGCGGGCCTTACCTACGAGCAGTACTTC. It codes for CASRNQGLAGLTYEQYF.

The chain combines TRBV12-5 with TRBJ2-7, with 9 positions matching TRBD2. Losses at the gene ends were 1 base for V and 4 bases for J; bases not matched to a gene: 20. The CDR3 has 20 amino acids. Germline V gene sequence: CDR1 LGHNT, CDR2 FRNRAP. As DNA, the CDR3 is TGTGCTAGTGGTTTGGAGCCTTTAGCGGGGGAGCCTAGTAGACCTTACGAGCAGTACTTC. Protein sequence: CASGLEPLAGEPSRPYEQYF.

V usage is TRBV5-1 and J usage is TRBJ1-1; no firm D call. V lost 3 bases to trimming and J lost 3 bases, with 12 bases between them. Per germline, CDR1 SGHRS and CDR2 YFSETQ. The CDR3 covers 14 residues. The CDR3 region is CASSYSGEYTEAFF. In DNA, the CDR3 is TGCGCCAGCAGCTATAGTGGGGAATACACTGAAGCTTTCTTT. Together with reference TRBV5-1 and TRBJ1-1, the CDR3 gives the full variable domain: KAGVTQTPRYLIKTRGQQVTLSCSPISGHRSVSWYQQTPGQGLQFLFEYFSETQRNKGNFPGRFSGRQFSNSRSEMNVSTLELGDSALYLCASSYSGEYTEAFFGQGTRLTVV.

This clone occurred once. The gene calls are TRBV5-6 and TRBJ2-7; 7 nucleotides line up with TRBD2. This CDR3 contains 15 residues. Germline V gene data show CDR1 as SGHDT and CDR2 as YYEEEE. V was clipped by 1 base and J by 2 bases; unmatched bases: 6. In DNA form, the CDR3 reads TGTGCCAGCAGCTTGCAAACTAGCGTTCCCTACGAGCAGTACTTC. This encodes CASSLQTSVPYEQYF. Full variable domain (rest looked up from reference TRBV5-6 and TRBJ2-7): DAGVTQSPTHLIKTRGQQVTLRCSPKSGHDTVSWYQQALGQGPQFIFQYYEEEERQRGNFPDRFSGHQFPNYSSELNVNALLLGDSALYLCASSLQTSVPYEQYFGPGTRLTVT.

J is TRBJ2-2 and V is TRBV5-4, with D unclear. The CDR3 sequence is 14 residues long. Per germline, CDR1 SGHNT and CDR2 YYREEE (reference sequence). The V and J ends lost 2 bases and 4 bases respectively, with 9 bases between them. CDR3 sequence: CASSFLASTGELFF. The DNA of the CDR3 is TGTGCCAGCAGCTTTCTGGCAAGCACCGGGGAGCTGTTTTTT.

The rearrangement uses TRBV9 and TRBJ1-5, with a tentative D call TRBD1 (6 bases). Germline-derived CDR1 and CDR2 are SGDLS and YYNGEE. Trimming cost V 3 bases and J 5 bases, with 12 bases left between them. The CDR3 consists of 14 residues. CDR3 loop: CASSGAGGHQPQHF. CDR3 nucleotides: TGTGCCAGCAGCGGGGCGGGGGGCCATCAGCCCCAGCATTTT.

This chain links TRBV7-9 with TRBJ2-5; TRBD1 might be the D (5 bases). Per the germline V gene, CDR1 is SEHNR and CDR2 is FQNEAQ (reference sequence). The CDR3 is made up of 15 amino acids. V lost 0 bases to trimming and J lost 2 bases, with 10 bases between them. In DNA form, the CDR3 reads TGTGCCAGCAGCTTAGCGCAGGGAATTCAAGAGACCCAGTACTTC. Translating it yields CASSLAQGIQETQYF.

The chain is built from TRBV4-2 and TRBJ1-1, with no clear D. V lost 0 bases, J lost 1 base, and 6 bases lay in between. Germline CDR1 LGHNA, CDR2 YNFKEQ. CDR3 length: 14 amino acids. CDR3: CASSQDITNTEAFF. Here the CDR3 DNA reads TGTGCCAGCAGCCAAGATATCACGAACACTGAAGCTTTCTTT.

V usage is TRBV27 and J usage is TRBJ1-2; 8 nucleotides match TRBD1. The J segment lost 7 bases and the V segment lost 5 bases, leaving 9 bases of the junction unmatched. Germline loops: CDR1 MNHEY, CDR2 SMNVEV (reference sequence). The CDR3 length is 14 residues. CDR3 in amino acids: CASSPLAGGFGYTF. CDR3 DNA: TGTGCCAGCAGTCCTCTGGCAGGGGGCTTTGGCTACACCTTC.

The table lists this clone with a count of one. This chain links TRBV7-9 with TRBJ2-7, with D possibly being TRBD2 (5 bases). The CDR3 has 13 amino acids. V was cut by 2 bases and J by 5 bases, with 10 bases left in between. CDR1 is SEHNR and CDR2 is FQNEAQ in the germline V gene (reference sequence). The CDR3 DNA is TGTGCCAGCAGCTTATCGGGGTACCACGAGCAGTACTTC. Translated: CASSLSGYHEQYF.

This chain uses TRBV4-2 with TRBJ2-1; no reliable D call. Between the trimmed V and J ends, which lost 0 bases and 2 bases, there was a span of 11 bases. The V gene's germline CDR1 is LGHNA and CDR2 YNFKEQ. The CDR3 length is 16 residues. The CDR3 DNA reads TGTGCCAGCAGCCAAGACGACCCCGCGGCCTACAATGAGCAGTTCTTC. As protein: CASSQDDPAAYNEQFF.

The chain joins TRBV4-3 to TRBJ1-4, with D hard to call. CDR1 and CDR2 from the germline V gene are LGHNA and YSLEER. V was pared by 0 bases and J by 2 bases, with 7 bases between. The CDR3 contains 15 residues. CDR3 nucleotides: TGCGCCAGCAGCCAAGACAGGTGGACTAATGAAAAACTGTTTTTT. Translating it yields CASSQDRWTNEKLFF.

As for this clone: Mismatch with germline at one junction end may stem from a read error. The chain is built from TRBV14 and TRBJ1-5, with TRBD1 matching over 9 bases. Germline V lookup: CDR1 SGHDN, CDR2 FVKESK. The CDR3 contains 20 residues. Here the CDR3 DNA reads TGTGCCAGCAGCCAAATGAGGGTCGACAGGGGGAATTCTAGCAATCAGCCTCAGCATTTT. This translates into CASSQMRVDRGNSSNQPQHF.

The CDR3 here is CAWSWSTEAFF. Written as DNA, the CDR3 is TGTGCCTGGAGTTGGAGCACTGAAGCTTTCTTT. The chain carries TRBV30 and TRBJ1-1; no firm D call. Germline values: CDR1 GTSNPN, CDR2 SVGIG (reference sequence). V gave up 2 bases and J gave up 4 bases, with 5 bases separating them. The CDR3 is 11 residues long.

This chain joins TRBV27 and TRBJ2-1; maybe TRBD1 (6 bases). CDR1 is MNHEY, CDR2 SMNVEV, per germline (reference sequence). V lost 3 bases, J lost 8 bases, and 11 bases lay in between. The CDR3 loop spans 13 amino acids. CDR3 sequence reads: CASSFVRGDEQFF. For the CDR3, the DNA is TGTGCCAGCAGTTTTGTCAGGGGCGATGAGCAGTTCTTC.

This chain uses TRBV7-3 with TRBJ2-1; tentative D call: TRBD1 (5 bases). CDR1 SGHTA and CDR2 FQGTGA come from the germline V gene. The CDR3 has 12 residues. The V gene lost 4 bases and the J gene lost 5 bases, with 6 bases spanning the gap. The CDR3 nucleotides are TGTGCCAGCAGCTCGACAGACAATGAGCAGTTCTTC. Translated, it gives CASSSTDNEQFF.

The rearrangement joins TRBV19 to TRBJ1-4; the D is unclear. CDR1 LNHDA and CDR2 SQIVND come from the germline V gene (reference sequence). The V end was cut by 3 bases, the J end by 0 bases, with 8 bases between. This CDR3 is built from 15 residues. The CDR3 DNA is TGTGCCAGTAGTATCCCCTTTGCAACTAATGAAAAACTGTTTTTT. Translated, it gives CASSIPFATNEKLFF.

This clone has just one count. This CDR3 is CASSVGTLHGNTIYF. The CDR3 nucleotides are TGTGCCAGCAGCGTCGGGACCCTACATGGAAACACCATATATTTT. The chain links TRBV9 to TRBJ1-3; possibly TRBD1 for D (5 bases). The CDR3 length is 15 residues. The germline V gene has CDR1 SGDLS and CDR2 YYNGEE. The germline V and J ends were trimmed by 2 bases and 3 bases, with 12 bases remaining between them.